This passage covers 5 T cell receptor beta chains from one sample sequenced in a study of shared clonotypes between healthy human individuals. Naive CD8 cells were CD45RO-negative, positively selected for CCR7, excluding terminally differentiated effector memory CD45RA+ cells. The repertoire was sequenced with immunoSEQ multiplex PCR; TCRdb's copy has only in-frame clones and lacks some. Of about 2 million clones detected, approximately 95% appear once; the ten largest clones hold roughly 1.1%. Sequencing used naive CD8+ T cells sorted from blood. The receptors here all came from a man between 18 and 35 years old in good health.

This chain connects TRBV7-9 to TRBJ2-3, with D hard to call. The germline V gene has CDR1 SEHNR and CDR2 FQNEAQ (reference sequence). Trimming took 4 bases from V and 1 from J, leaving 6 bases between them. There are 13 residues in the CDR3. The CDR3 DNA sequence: TGTGCCAGCAGCTCCATAGGCACAGATACGCAGTATTTT. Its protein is CASSSIGTDTQYF. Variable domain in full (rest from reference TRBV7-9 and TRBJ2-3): DTGVSQNPRHKITKRGQNVTFRCDPISEHNRLYWYRQTLGQGPEFLTYFQNEAQLEKSRLLSDRFSAERPKGSFSTLEIQRTEQGDSAMYLCASSSIGTDTQYFGPGTRLTVL.

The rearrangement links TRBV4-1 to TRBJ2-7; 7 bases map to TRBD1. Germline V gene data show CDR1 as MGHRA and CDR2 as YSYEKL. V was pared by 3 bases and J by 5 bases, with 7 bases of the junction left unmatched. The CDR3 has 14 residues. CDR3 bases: TGCGCCAGCAGCCATGTCGGACAGGACCACGAGCAGTACTTC. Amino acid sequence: CASSHVGQDHEQYF.

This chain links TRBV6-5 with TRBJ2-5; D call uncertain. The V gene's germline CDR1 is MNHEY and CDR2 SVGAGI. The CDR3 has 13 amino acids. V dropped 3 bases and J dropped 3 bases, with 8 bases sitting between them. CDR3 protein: CASSYLAKETQYF. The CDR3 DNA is TGTGCCAGCAGTTATTTGGCTAAAGAGACCCAGTACTTC.

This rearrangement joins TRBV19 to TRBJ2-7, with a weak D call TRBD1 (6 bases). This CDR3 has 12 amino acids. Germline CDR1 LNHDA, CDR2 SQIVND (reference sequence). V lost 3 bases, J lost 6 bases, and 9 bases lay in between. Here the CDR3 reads CASSITGSEQYF. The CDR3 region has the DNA TGTGCCAGTAGTATCACAGGGAGCGAGCAGTACTTC.

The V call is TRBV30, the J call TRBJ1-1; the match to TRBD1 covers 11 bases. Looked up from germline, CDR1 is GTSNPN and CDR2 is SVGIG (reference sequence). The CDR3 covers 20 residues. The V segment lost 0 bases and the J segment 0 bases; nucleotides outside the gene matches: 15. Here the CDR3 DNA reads TGTGCCTGGAGTGTCCCCCTCCCGGGACAGGGGGGGATGCTGAACACTGAAGCTTTCTTT. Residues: CAWSVPLPGQGGMLNTEAFF.